A single sample is the source of the 16 T cell receptor beta chains below, sequenced in a study of shared clonotypes between healthy human individuals. Libraries were prepared by immunoSEQ multiplex PCR; TCRdb keeps only in-frame clonotypes and omits some of them. Here the sample spans around 2.3 million clones, under 97% being singletons. The sequenced material came from naive CD4+ T cells sorted from blood. Subset here: CD45RA+ positively selected. These receptors all stem from a young man in good health.

The V and J genes are TRBV7-2 and TRBJ2-7; 10 bases align to TRBD1. After removal of 4 bases from V and 5 bases from J, the junction contained 5 bases not matched to a gene. CDR1 is SGHTA and CDR2 is FQGNSA in the germline V gene. This CDR3 has 14 amino acids. For the CDR3, the DNA is TGTGCCAGCAGCTCGGACAGGGGGAGTCACGAGCAGTACTTC. This codes for CASSSDRGSHEQYF.

The chain recombines TRBV7-2 with TRBJ2-2; 9 nucleotides agree with TRBD1. The J segment lost 4 bases and the V segment lost 5 bases, leaving 5 bases of the junction unmatched. The germline gives CDR1 SGHTA, CDR2 FQGNSA. The CDR3 covers 15 residues. The CDR3 region is CASSTHRGPTGELFF. CDR3 in DNA: TGTGCCAGCAGCACCCACAGGGGGCCCACCGGGGAGCTGTTTTTT.

The chain is built from TRBV19 and TRBJ1-6, with D perhaps matching TRBD1 (5 bases). V lost 3 bases, J lost 6 bases, and 9 bases lay in between. Germline CDR1 reads LNHDA; CDR2 reads SQIVND (reference sequence). The CDR3 has 14 residues. CDR3 coding DNA: TGTGCCAGTAGTATGGAGGGGAGTAATTCACCCCTCCACTTT. Encoded protein: CASSMEGSNSPLHF.

This clone was recorded only once. This chain uses TRBV6-6 with TRBJ2-1, with TRBD2 identical over 9 bases. Germline V lookup: CDR1 MNHNY, CDR2 SVGAGI (reference sequence). V lost 5 bases, J lost 4 bases, and 3 bases stayed unmatched. The CDR3 is 14 amino acids. The CDR3 sequence is CASSKGLAYNEQFF. In nucleotides, the CDR3 is TGTGCCAGCAGTAAAGGACTAGCGTACAATGAGCAGTTCTTC.

V and J are TRBV7-2 and TRBJ2-7; possibly TRBD1 for D (5 bases). Per germline, CDR1 SGHTA and CDR2 FQGNSA. The CDR3 contains 14 residues. Trimming pared 7 bases from V and 2 bases from J, leaving 15 bases between. CDR3 sequence (DNA): TGTGCCAGCACCCTCGCCCAGGGAACCTACGAGCAGTACTTC. Protein: CASTLAQGTYEQYF.

V usage is TRBV6-1 and J usage is TRBJ2-1; 13 positions agree with TRBD2. Per the germline V gene, CDR1 is MNHNS and CDR2 is SASEGT. V gave up 1 base and J gave up 5 bases; unmatched junction bases: 2. This CDR3 has 16 residues. As DNA, the CDR3 is TGTGCCAGCAGTGAAGGGGGACTAGCGGGACACAATGAGCAGTTCTTC. This gives the protein CASSEGGLAGHNEQFF.

The rearrangement joins TRBV25-1 to TRBJ1-1; D is possibly TRBD1 (6 bases). V shed 3 bases and J shed 0 bases, with 11 bases lying between them. The CDR3 spans 15 residues. Germline assignment: CDR1 MGHDK and CDR2 SYGVNS. CDR3 residues: CASSEGGQMNTEAFF. CDR3 DNA: TGTGCCAGCAGTGAGGGCGGACAGATGAACACTGAAGCTTTCTTT.

This chain connects TRBV7-2 to TRBJ2-2, with D hard to call. The V gene's germline CDR1 is SGHTA and CDR2 FQGNSA. Trimming took 3 bases from V and 6 from J, leaving 8 bases between them. The CDR3 contains 13 residues. The CDR3 nucleotides are TGTGCCAGCAGCTTCAATGGGGCCGGGGAGCTGTTTTTT. Encoded protein: CASSFNGAGELFF.

This sequence joins TRBV5-6 and TRBJ2-5; maybe TRBD1 (5 bases). Germline V gives CDR1 SGHDT, CDR2 YYEEEE. V was shortened by 1 base and J by 2 bases, with 15 bases between the two germline ends. The CDR3 is 16 amino acids. The CDR3 loop reads CASSLTANNRQETQYF. The CDR3 bases are TGTGCCAGCAGCTTGACGGCCAACAACAGGCAAGAGACCCAGTACTTC.

CDR3: CASGVAGQPQHF. CDR3 nucleotides: TGTGCCAGCGGGGTAGCGGGTCAGCCCCAGCATTTT. V and J are TRBV28 and TRBJ1-5; D gene ambiguous. Germline-derived CDR1 and CDR2 are MDHEN and SYDVKM. The CDR3 consists of 12 residues. Deletions cut 8 bases from V and 6 bases from J, with 11 bases between. Drawing the rest from reference TRBV28 and TRBJ1-5, the complete variable domain is DVKVTQSSRYLVKRTGEKVFLECVQDMDHENMFWYRQDPGLGLRLIYFSYDVKMKEKGDIPEGYSVSREKKERFSLILESASTNQTSMYLCASGVAGQPQHFGDGTRLSIL.

This chain connects TRBV2 to TRBJ1-1; TRBD1 matches at 11 bases. This CDR3 region has 16 residues. Germline V gene lookup returns CDR1 SNHLY and CDR2 FYNNEI. Unmatched junction bases numbered 8, after V lost 7 bases and J lost 1 base. Written as DNA, the CDR3 is TGTGCCAGCATCGTCCGGACAGGGGGCTGGAACACTGAAGCTTTCTTT. This gives the protein CASIVRTGGWNTEAFF.

The chain joins TRBV15 to TRBJ2-1; D gene ambiguous. Per the germline V gene, CDR1 is LNHNV and CDR2 is YYDKDF (reference sequence). This CDR3 has 12 residues. The V gene lost 0 bases and the J gene lost 6 bases, with 3 bases spanning the gap. Here the CDR3 reads CATSRDFNEQFF. The CDR3 coding sequence is TGTGCCACCAGCAGAGATTTCAATGAGCAGTTCTTC.

V gene TRBV10-2 combines with J gene TRBJ1-5, with D possibly being TRBD1 (6 bases). Germline values: CDR1 WSHSY, CDR2 SAAADI. The CDR3 has 13 amino acids. V lost 7 bases and J 5 bases, leaving 12 bases between the germline ends. CDR3 sequence (DNA): TGCGCCAGCAATATGAACAGGGATCAGCCCCAGCATTTT. This codes for CASNMNRDQPQHF.

The V gene is TRBV6-6, the J gene TRBJ2-1, with TRBD2 as a possible D gene (6 bases). From germline, CDR1 is MNHNY and CDR2 SVGAGI (reference sequence). V gave up 5 bases and J gave up 6 bases, with 20 bases separating them. This CDR3 region has 16 residues. The CDR3 DNA sequence: TGTGCCAGCAGTCCCGGCACCGGGACTGTGCCCAATGAGCAGTTCTTC. It codes for CASSPGTGTVPNEQFF.

This chain uses TRBV6-1 with TRBJ2-6; D remains ambiguous. With 5 bases removed from V and 4 bases from J, the gap between germline ends came to 9 bases. The CDR3 totals 14 residues. Per germline, CDR1 MNHNS and CDR2 SASEGT. This CDR3 reads CASSHEAGANVLTF. Written as DNA, the CDR3 is TGTGCCAGCAGTCACGAAGCAGGGGCCAACGTCCTGACTTTC.

The chain joins TRBV11-3 to TRBJ2-3; 12 bases agree with TRBD2. CDR3 length equals 15 residues. The V segment lost 5 bases and the J segment 4 bases; nucleotides outside the gene matches: 4. Germline-derived CDR1 and CDR2 are SGHNT and YENEEA. The CDR3 sequence: CASSPRTSGADTQYF. The CDR3 region has the DNA TGTGCCAGCAGCCCCCGGACTAGCGGGGCAGATACGCAGTATTTT.